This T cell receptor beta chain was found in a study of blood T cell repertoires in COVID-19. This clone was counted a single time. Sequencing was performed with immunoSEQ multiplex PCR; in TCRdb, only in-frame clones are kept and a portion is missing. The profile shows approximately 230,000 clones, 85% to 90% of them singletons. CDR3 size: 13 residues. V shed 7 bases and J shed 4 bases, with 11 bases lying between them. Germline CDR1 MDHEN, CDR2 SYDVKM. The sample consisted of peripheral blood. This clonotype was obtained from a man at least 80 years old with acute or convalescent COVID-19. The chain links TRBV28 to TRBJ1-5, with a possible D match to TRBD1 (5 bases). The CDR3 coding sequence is TGTGCCAGCACCCTTAACAGGAATCAGCCCCAGCATTTT. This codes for CASTLNRNQPQHF. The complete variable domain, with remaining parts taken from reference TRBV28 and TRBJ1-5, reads DVKVTQSSRYLVKRTGEKVFLECVQDMDHENMFWYRQDPGLGLRLIYFSYDVKMKEKGDIPEGYSVSREKKERFSLILESASTNQTSMYLCASTLNRNQPQHFGDGTRLSIL.